The following is a TCR beta chain sequence with its context. These data come from a study of cytomegalovirus exposure and HLA in healthy donors. The germline CDR1 and CDR2 sequences are SGHRS and YFSETQ. V was clipped by 7 bases and J by 5 bases; unmatched bases: 8. The CDR3 is made up of 14 amino acids. 60 Vbeta and 13 Jbeta primers were used in PCR. Profiling relied on immunoSEQ multiplex PCR, and the TCRdb table lists in-frame clones only, not all of them. This table holds about 160,000 clones, almost 80% found once. This TCR was sampled from a man aged 25-45 years in good health and CMV-seronegative. Sequences were obtained from PBMCs. The chain employs TRBV5-1 and TRBJ2-1, with 8 bases that match TRBD1. Here the CDR3 reads CASGRDRSHNEQFF. DNA of the CDR3: TGCGCCAGCGGCCGGGACAGGTCACACAATGAGCAGTTCTTC.